These 15 T cell receptor beta chains came from one sample sequenced in a study of T cell responses to AZD1222 COVID-19 vaccine. The data were produced by immunoSEQ multiplex PCR, yet TCRdb's version contains in-frame clones alone and is incomplete. The table lists 120,000 to 150,000 clones, roughly 87% of them singletons. The sample in question was peripheral blood, obtained 28 days after the second AZD1222 dose. The receptors stem from an adult who received the AZD1222 COVID-19 vaccine.

DNA for the CDR3: TGCGCCAGCAGTGAGGGTGGAGAGACCCAGTACTTC. Translation: CASSEGGETQYF. The chain links TRBV10-2 to TRBJ2-5, with D unclear. Trimming removed 2 bases from V and 4 bases from J, with 5 bases in between. Germline CDR1 reads WSHSY; CDR2 reads SAAADI. CDR3 length equals 12 residues.

V usage is TRBV3-1 (or the pseudogene TRBV3-2) and J usage is TRBJ1-5; unclear D gene. This CDR3 comprises 12 residues. V lost 3 bases, J lost 9 bases, and 9 bases lay in between. Germline V gene lookup returns CDR1 LGHDT and CDR2 YNNKEL (reference sequence). CDR3 region: CASSQTRGPQHF. The CDR3 bases are TGTGCCAGCAGCCAGACCCGGGGGCCCCAGCATTTT.

The sample holds one count of this clone. The chain combines TRBV6-1 with TRBJ1-3; the D is unclear. The CDR3 runs 15 residues. The V gene lost 3 bases and the J gene lost 0 bases, with 9 bases spanning the gap. Germline CDR1 MNHNS, CDR2 SASEGT. Written as DNA, the CDR3 is TGTGCCAGCAGTGAGACTGGTAACTCTGGAAACACCATATATTTT. It codes for CASSETGNSGNTIYF.

The rearrangement links TRBV7-8 to TRBJ2-7; D might be TRBD2 (6 bases). Germline V gives CDR1 SGHVS, CDR2 FQNEAQ. V was cut by 3 bases and J by 2 bases, with 8 bases left in between. The CDR3 is 13 amino acids. In nucleotides, the CDR3 is TGTGCCAGCAGCTTGGGGGAGGCCTACGAGCAGTACTTC. Translation: CASSLGEAYEQYF.

This rearrangement joins TRBV4-1 to TRBJ2-1; 10 positions match TRBD2. J was trimmed by 4 bases and V by 1 base; bases with no gene match: 4. CDR3 length: 16 residues. Germline assignment: CDR1 MGHRA and CDR2 YSYEKL. The CDR3 is CASSQGPAGGYNEQFF. The CDR3 region has the DNA TGCGCCAGCAGCCAAGGGCCAGCGGGGGGGTACAATGAGCAGTTCTTC.

The V gene is TRBV2, the J gene TRBJ2-7, with 10 bases identical to TRBD2. V gave up 6 bases and J gave up 6 bases; unmatched junction bases: 2. CDR1 and CDR2 from the germline V gene are SNHLY and FYNNEI. The CDR3 spans 12 residues. The CDR3 sequence: CASRLAGGEQYF. CDR3 nucleotides: TGTGCCAGCAGATTAGCGGGGGGCGAGCAGTACTTC. The variable domain in full, completed from reference TRBV2 and TRBJ2-7, reads EPEVTQTPSHQVTQMGQEVILRCVPISNHLYFYWYRQILGQKVEFLVSFYNNEISEKSEIFDDQFSVERPDGSNFTLKIRSTKLEDSAMYFCASRLAGGEQYFGPGTRLTVT.

This rearrangement joins TRBV7-3 to TRBJ2-1, with no clear D. The CDR3 runs 17 residues. Germline loops: CDR1 SGHTA, CDR2 FQGTGA. V was pared by 1 base and J by 5 bases, with 18 bases between. The CDR3 DNA reads TGTGCCAGCAGCTTAAAAAGACGGCTAGATCAGAACAATGAGCAGTTCTTC. It is translated as CASSLKRRLDQNNEQFF.

The gene calls are TRBV6-2 or TRBV6-3 and TRBJ1-1, with 8 positions matching TRBD1. CDR1 and CDR2 from the germline V gene are MNHEY and SVGEGT. This CDR3 spans 17 amino acids. V was pared by 1 base and J by 3 bases, with 10 bases of the junction left unmatched. In DNA form, the CDR3 reads TGTGCCAGCAGTTACTTTCCCCCCGGGGACAGGTACACTGAAGCTTTCTTT. Amino acid sequence: CASSYFPPGDRYTEAFF.

The chain joins TRBV19 to TRBJ2-1; the D gene is possibly TRBD2 (5 bases). Trimming took off 2 bases at V and 0 bases at J, with 11 bases between the two ends. This CDR3 is built from 16 residues. Germline loops: CDR1 LNHDA, CDR2 SQIVND (reference sequence). The CDR3 DNA sequence: TGTGCCAGTAGTATAACACCTGGGAGCTCCTACAATGAGCAGTTCTTC. It is translated as CASSITPGSSYNEQFF.

DNA of the CDR3: TGTGCCTGGAGTCTCCTCACTGGAAACACCATATATTTT. Protein product: CAWSLLTGNTIYF. The genes are TRBV30 and TRBJ1-3; D is undetermined. Trimming removed 2 bases at V and 2 bases at J, with 7 bases between. The CDR3 covers 13 residues. The V gene's germline CDR1 is GTSNPN and CDR2 SVGIG (reference sequence).

The V call is TRBV9, the J call TRBJ2-7; no firm D call. The CDR3 extends over 14 amino acids. Trimming removed 0 bases from V and 3 bases from J, with 10 bases in between. From germline, CDR1 is SGDLS and CDR2 YYNGEE. The CDR3 is CASSVADGDYEQYF. The CDR3 DNA is TGTGCCAGCAGCGTAGCAGACGGAGACTACGAGCAGTACTTC. Full variable domain (missing parts from reference TRBV9 and TRBJ2-7): DSGVTQTPKHLITATGQRVTLRCSPRSGDLSVYWYQQSLDQGLQFLIQYYNGEERAKGNILERFSAQQFPDLHSELNLSSLELGDSALYFCASSVADGDYEQYFGPGTRLTVT.

The chain couples TRBV14 to TRBJ1-1, with D maybe TRBD1 (6 bases). Germline loops: CDR1 SGHDN, CDR2 FVKESK. The CDR3 has 13 amino acids. V lost 5 bases and J 6 bases, leaving 13 bases between the germline ends. CDR3 sequence: CASSWGGHAEAFF. The CDR3 nucleotides read TGTGCCAGCAGCTGGGGGGGGCACGCTGAAGCTTTCTTT. Full variable domain (missing parts from reference TRBV14 and TRBJ1-1): EAGVTQFPSHSVIEKGQTVTLRCDPISGHDNLYWYRRVMGKEIKFLLHFVKESKQDESGMPNNRFLAERTGGTYSTLKVQPAELEDSGVYFCASSWGGHAEAFFGQGTRLTVV.

V and J are TRBV7-2 and TRBJ1-2, with D unclear. Germline CDR1 and CDR2: SGHTA and FQGNSA. V gave up 4 bases and J gave up 2 bases, with 8 bases separating them. The CDR3 contains 13 residues. The CDR3 sequence is CASSSRLNYGYTF. DNA for the CDR3: TGTGCCAGCAGCTCCCGCTTAAACTATGGCTACACCTTC.

The genes are TRBV7-2 and TRBJ2-7; the match to TRBD2 covers 10 bases. V lost 5 bases and J lost 0; bases outside the gene matches: 16. This CDR3 has 19 amino acids. Germline-derived CDR1 and CDR2 are SGHTA and FQGNSA. CDR3 in amino acids: CASSPPGLAQIISSYEQYF. The DNA of the CDR3 is TGTGCCAGCAGCCCTCCGGGACTAGCGCAAATAATAAGCTCCTACGAGCAGTACTTC.

The chain joins TRBV6-5 to TRBJ2-6, with D possibly matching TRBD2 (6 bases). The CDR3 runs to 15 residues. Germline V lookup: CDR1 MNHEY, CDR2 SVGAGI. V was pared by 8 bases and J by 0 bases, with 11 bases between. CDR3 protein: CASSQDYSGANVLTF. The CDR3 bases are TGTGCCAGCTCACAGGACTACTCTGGGGCCAACGTCCTGACTTTC.